This T cell receptor beta chain comes out of a study of siplizumab effects on memory and regulatory T cells. This clone has only a few counts. The CDR3 is made up of 16 amino acids. Germline CDR1 and CDR2: KGHSH and LQKENI. J gave up 4 bases and V 4 bases, and 4 bases lay outside the gene matches. This table comes from immunoSEQ multiplex PCR, and its TCRdb copy is limited to in-frame clones, with some not included. The sample carries around 95,000 clones, around 90% recorded once. Material for sequencing was CD4+ T cells sorted from blood. The receptor comes from a human donor in good health. The V call is TRBV18, the J call TRBJ1-6, with 10 positions matching TRBD1. In DNA form, the CDR3 reads TGTGCCAGCTCACGTCCGGGACAGGGGTATAATTCACCCCTCCACTTT. It is translated as CASSRPGQGYNSPLHF. Variable domain in full (rest from reference TRBV18 and TRBJ1-6): NAGVMQNPRHLVRRRGQEARLRCSPMKGHSHVYWYRQLPEEGLKFMVYLQKENIIDESGMPKERFSAEFPKEGPSILRIQQVVRGDSAAYFCASSRPGQGYNSPLHFGNGTRLTVT.